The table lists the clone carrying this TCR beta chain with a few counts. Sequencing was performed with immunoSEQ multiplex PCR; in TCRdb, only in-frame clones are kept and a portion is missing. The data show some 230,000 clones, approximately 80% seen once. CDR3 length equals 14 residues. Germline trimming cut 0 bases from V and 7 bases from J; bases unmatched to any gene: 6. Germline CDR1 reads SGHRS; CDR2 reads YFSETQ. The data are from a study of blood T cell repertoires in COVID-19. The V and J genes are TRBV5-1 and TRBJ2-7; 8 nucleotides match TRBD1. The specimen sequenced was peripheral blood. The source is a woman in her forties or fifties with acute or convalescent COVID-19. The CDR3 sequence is CASSLVQGAEEQYF. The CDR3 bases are TGCGCCAGCAGCTTGGTTCAGGGGGCCGAGGAGCAGTACTTC. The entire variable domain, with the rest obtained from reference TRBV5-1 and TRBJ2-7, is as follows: KAGVTQTPRYLIKTRGQQVTLSCSPISGHRSVSWYQQTPGQGLQFLFEYFSETQRNKGNFPGRFSGRQFSNSRSEMNVSTLELGDSALYLCASSLVQGAEEQYFGPGTRLTVT.